This TCR beta chain emerged from a study of T cell repertoires in cytomegalovirus infection. The wider study: Both CMV infection and a matching HLA type were indicated by public TCR beta signatures. Study outcomes and limitations: Summed public TCR beta family frequency identified CMV carriers bearing the relevant HLA. Dominant in the ex vivo response were TCR beta clonotypes restricted by HLA-C and specific for CMV.

TCRdb passed the reads through MiXCR, listing each CDR3 protein once. The table has 300,000 or so distinct CDR3 sequences, 9.6% seen once. Looked up from germline, CDR1 is SGHVS and CDR2 is FQNEAQ. V shed 5 bases, J shed 2 bases, and the junction held 4 bases outside the gene matches. The CDR3 contains 15 residues. This clonotype showed up many times. Antigen specificity is unknown. The V and J genes are TRBV7-8 and TRBJ2-1; 9 nucleotides align to TRBD2. This receptor was taken from a human donor in good health (CMV status not recorded). Some clones in this sample may be carry-over from other donors' samples. The material sequenced was PBMCs. The CDR3 DNA reads TGTGCCAGCAGCATTGGGACTAGCCCCTACAATGAGCAGTTCTTC. This encodes CASSIGTSPYNEQFF.